The entry below gives a single T cell receptor beta chain sequence along with its context. This clonotype was seen a handful of times. The antigen it binds to is not known. Per-base qualities were not stored, and no clone one base away is much larger. The data derive from a study of T cell repertoires in cytomegalovirus infection (dated by TCRdb to about 2019). Broadly, across the study: Because public TCR beta signatures pointed to carriage of CMV infection together with the matching HLA type, the HLA type of each donor mattered for the analysis.

Broad study findings and their caveats: In the ex vivo response, HLA-C-restricted CMV-specific TCR beta clonotypes were dominant, and in two of eight donors the single most frequent clonotype came from this HLA-C-restricted group. Cumulative frequency of public TCR beta family members discriminated carriers of CMV infection plus the relevant HLA type in this cohort and an independent 352-donor cohort.

TCRdb names Illumina HiSeq 1500 as the instrument used. The public reads were quality trimmed at Q25 with fastp and then assembled into clones with MiXCR by TCRdb, keeping productive beta chains. One record per CDR3 amino acid sequence lists the most common genes and DNA. The sample contains approximately 500,000 distinct CDR3 sequences, around 27% of them found a single time. The top ten constitute less than 15% of the sample. What was sequenced was PBMCs. This receptor was taken from a human donor in good health (CMV status not recorded). Some clones in this sample may be carry-over from other donors' samples.

Read as DNA, the sequence is TGTGCCAGCAGCTTATTTGGACAGGGGGGAGAAAAACTGTTTTTT. Its amino acids are CASSLFGQGGEKLFF. The V and J genes are TRBV7-2 and TRBJ1-4, with TRBD1 identical over 10 junction bases. Clipping removes 2 bases from V and 8 bases from J, with 5 as the unmatched junction base count. Spanning cysteine to phenylalanine, the CDR3 consists of 15 amino acids. Only the CDR3 portion is preserved as DNA: 45 bases, with reading frame beginning at the first base. CDR1 and CDR2 are drawn from the germline V gene: SGHTA, FQGNSA. The full variable domain, completed from the reference TRBV7-2 and TRBJ1-4 proteins outside the CDR3, reads GAGVSQSPSNKVTEKGKDVELRCDPISGHTALYWYRQSLGQGLEFLIYFQGNSAPDKSGLPSDRFSAERTGGSVSTLTIQRTQQEDSAVYLCASSLFGQGGEKLFFGSGTQLSVL.